Sequencing of this T cell receptor beta chain was carried out in a study of cytomegalovirus exposure and HLA in healthy donors. PCR primers comprised 60 Vbeta and 13 Jbeta primers. Assay used: immunoSEQ multiplex PCR; TCRdb lists only in-frame clones, some missing. The table shows under 200,000 clones, with about 12% occurring only once. Study results and limitations: Reportedly, diagnosis of cytomegalovirus status by the classifier showed high specificity and sensitivity.

CDR1 is MDHEN and CDR2 is SYDVKM in the germline V gene. The length of the CDR3 is 12 residues. Deletions cut 4 bases from V and 4 bases from J, with 7 bases between. This clone has more than one count but fewer than ten. Its antigen is unidentified. The chain links TRBV28 to TRBJ1-2; D is unclear. The sample was PBMCs. This clonotype was obtained from a man between 50 and 59 years old in good health and CMV-seropositive. CDR3 nucleotides: TGTGCCAGCAGTTACCAGTTCTATGGCTACACCTTC. This translates into CASSYQFYGYTF.